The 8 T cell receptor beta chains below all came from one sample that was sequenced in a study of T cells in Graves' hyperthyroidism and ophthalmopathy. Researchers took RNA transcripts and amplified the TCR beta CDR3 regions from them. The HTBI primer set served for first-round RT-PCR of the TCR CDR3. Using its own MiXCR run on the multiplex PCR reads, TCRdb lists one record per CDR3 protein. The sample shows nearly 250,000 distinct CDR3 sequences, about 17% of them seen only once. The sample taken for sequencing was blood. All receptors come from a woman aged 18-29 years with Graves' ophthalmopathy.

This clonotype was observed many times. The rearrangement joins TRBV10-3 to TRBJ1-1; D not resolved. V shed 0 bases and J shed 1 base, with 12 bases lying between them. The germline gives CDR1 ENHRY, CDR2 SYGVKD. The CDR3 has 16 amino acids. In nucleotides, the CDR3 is TGTGCCATCAGTGAGTCGGCGACCCTAAGGAACACTGAAGCTTTCTTT. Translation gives CAISESATLRNTEAFF.

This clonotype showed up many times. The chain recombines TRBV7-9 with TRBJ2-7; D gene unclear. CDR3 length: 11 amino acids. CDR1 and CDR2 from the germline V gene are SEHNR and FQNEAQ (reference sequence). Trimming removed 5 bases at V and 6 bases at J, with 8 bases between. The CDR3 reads CASSQNLEQYF. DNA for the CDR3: TGTGCCAGCAGCCAGAACCTCGAGCAGTACTTC.

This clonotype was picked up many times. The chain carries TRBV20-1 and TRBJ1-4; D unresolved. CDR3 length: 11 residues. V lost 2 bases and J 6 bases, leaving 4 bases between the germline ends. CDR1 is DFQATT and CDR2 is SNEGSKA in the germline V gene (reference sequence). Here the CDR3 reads CSARSYEKLFF. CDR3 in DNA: TGCAGTGCTAGATCATATGAAAAACTGTTTTTT.

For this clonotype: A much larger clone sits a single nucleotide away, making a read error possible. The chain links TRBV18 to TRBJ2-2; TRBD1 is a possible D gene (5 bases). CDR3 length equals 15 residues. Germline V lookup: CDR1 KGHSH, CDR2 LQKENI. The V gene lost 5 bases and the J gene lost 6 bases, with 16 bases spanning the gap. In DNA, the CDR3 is TGTGCCAGCTCAGCAGGGTCCTCAGCGTCCGGGGAGCTGTTTTTT. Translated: CASSAGSSASGELFF.

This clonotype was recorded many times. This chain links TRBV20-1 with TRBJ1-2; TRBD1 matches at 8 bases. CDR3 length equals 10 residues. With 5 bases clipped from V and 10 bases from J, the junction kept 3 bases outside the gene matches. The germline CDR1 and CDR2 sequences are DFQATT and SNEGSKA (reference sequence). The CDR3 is CSADRGAYTF. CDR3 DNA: TGCAGTGCTGACAGGGGCGCCTACACCTTC.

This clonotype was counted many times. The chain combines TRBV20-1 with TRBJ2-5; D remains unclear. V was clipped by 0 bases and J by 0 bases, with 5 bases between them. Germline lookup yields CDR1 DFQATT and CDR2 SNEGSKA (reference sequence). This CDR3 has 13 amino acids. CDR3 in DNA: TGCAGTGCTAGAGACAGGAACCAAGAGACCCAGTACTTC. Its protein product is CSARDRNQETQYF.

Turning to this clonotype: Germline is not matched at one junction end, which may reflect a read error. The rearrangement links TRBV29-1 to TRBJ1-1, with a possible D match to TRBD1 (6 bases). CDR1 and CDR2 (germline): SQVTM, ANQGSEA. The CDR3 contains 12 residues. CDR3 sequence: CGVDRLNTEAFF. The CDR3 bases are TGCGGCGTGGACAGACTGAACACTGAAGCTTTCTTT.

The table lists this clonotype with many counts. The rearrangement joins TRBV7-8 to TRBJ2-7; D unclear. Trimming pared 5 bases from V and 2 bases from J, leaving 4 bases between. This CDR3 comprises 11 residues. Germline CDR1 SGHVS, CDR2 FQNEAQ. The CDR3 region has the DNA TGTGCCAGCAGCACCACCTACGAGCAGTACTTC. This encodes CASSTTYEQYF.